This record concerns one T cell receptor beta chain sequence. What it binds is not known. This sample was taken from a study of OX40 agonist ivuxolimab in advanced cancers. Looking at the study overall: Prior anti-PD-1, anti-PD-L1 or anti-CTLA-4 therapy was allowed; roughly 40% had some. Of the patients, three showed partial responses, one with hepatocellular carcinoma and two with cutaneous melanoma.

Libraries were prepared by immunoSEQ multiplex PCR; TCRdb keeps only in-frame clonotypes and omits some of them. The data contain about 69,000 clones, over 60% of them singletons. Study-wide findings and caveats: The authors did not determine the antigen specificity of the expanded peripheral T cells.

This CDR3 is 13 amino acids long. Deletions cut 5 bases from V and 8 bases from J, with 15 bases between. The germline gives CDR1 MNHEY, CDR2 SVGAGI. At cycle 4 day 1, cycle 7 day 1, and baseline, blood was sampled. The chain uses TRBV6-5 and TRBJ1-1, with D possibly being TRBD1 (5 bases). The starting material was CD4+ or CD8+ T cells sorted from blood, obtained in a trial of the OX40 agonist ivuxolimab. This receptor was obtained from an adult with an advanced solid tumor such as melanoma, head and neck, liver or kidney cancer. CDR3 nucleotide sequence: TGTGCCAGCAGTACCCGGTTTGGGGCAGAAGCTTTCTTT. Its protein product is CASSTRFGAEAFF.